What follows describes a single TCR beta chain. The antigen is undetermined. V gave up 0 bases and J gave up 9 bases, with 9 bases separating them. Germline-derived CDR1 and CDR2 are DFQATT and SNEGSKA (reference sequence). The CDR3 is 12 residues long. RNA transcripts provided the source from which TCR beta CDR3 regions were amplified. HTBI primers were used for first-round RT-PCR of the TCR CDR3. Each CDR3 protein gets one entry after TCRdb re-called the multiplex PCR reads with MiXCR. The sample has hundreds of thousands of distinct CDR3 sequences; roughly a sixth are singletons. This specimen belongs to a study of T cells in Graves' hyperthyroidism and ophthalmopathy. Across the whole study: Peripheral blood draws took place at initial diagnosis, ahead of any treatment.

Diagnoses rested on clinical symptoms, serum thyroxine and TRAb, thyroid ultrasound and orbital computed tomography. Whole-study results and caveats: Separation of ophthalmopathy from stable hyperthyroidism was achieved by a 13 V-J model. Within blood appeared most thyroid clonotypes that had expanded above 0.001.

This chain links TRBV20-1 with TRBJ2-1; D may be TRBD2 (5 bases). The specimen sequenced was blood. The receptor's source is a woman aged 18-29 years with Graves' ophthalmopathy. CDR3 DNA sequence: TGCAGTGCTAGAGAATCCGGACTTGAGCAGTTCTTC. This gives the protein CSARESGLEQFF.